Listed below are T cell receptor beta chains from one sample, sequenced in a study of blood T cell repertoires in COVID-19. The assay was immunoSEQ multiplex PCR, and TCRdb's table has in-frame clones only and misses some. The repertoire holds roughly 160,000 clones, with about 85% as singletons. Sequences were obtained from peripheral blood. All receptors come from a man aged 60 to 75 with acute or convalescent COVID-19. CDR3s include the opening cysteine and the closing phenylalanine or tryptophan. Fields, in order: CDR3 protein, CDR3 DNA, clone size, D gene, V gene, J gene. The D gene is left open where the match is weak. Only part of the rows carry a size: once, few, many, or a class if the clone is expanded.

cdr3_aa: CATSDGQGFYNEQFF; cdr3_nt: TGTGCCACCAGTGACGGACAGGGGTTTTACAATGAGCAGTTCTTC; clone_size: NA; d_call: TRBD1; v_call: TRBV24-1; j_call: TRBJ2-1
cdr3_aa: CASSPGQSLGYTF; cdr3_nt: TGTGCCAGCAGCCCGGGACAGTCCTTAGGCTACACCTTC; clone_size: NA; d_call: TRBD1; v_call: TRBV7-9; j_call: TRBJ1-2
cdr3_aa: CASSGQGVIGEQFF; cdr3_nt: TGTGCCAGTAGTGGACAGGGAGTCATAGGTGAGCAGTTCTTC; clone_size: NA; d_call: TRBD1; v_call: TRBV19; j_call: TRBJ2-1
cdr3_aa: CASSLRQGYTF; cdr3_nt: TGTGCCAGCAGTCTGCGACAGGGCTACACCTTC; clone_size: once; d_call: NA; v_call: TRBV12-3/TRBV12-4; j_call: TRBJ1-2
cdr3_aa: CASSSRYEQYF; cdr3_nt: TGCGCCAGCAGTTCCCGCTACGAGCAGTACTTC; clone_size: NA; d_call: NA; v_call: TRBV23-1; j_call: TRBJ2-7
cdr3_aa: CASRYDRNTGELFF; cdr3_nt: TGTGCCAGCAGGTATGACAGGAACACCGGGGAGCTGTTTTTT; clone_size: NA; d_call: NA; v_call: TRBV2; j_call: TRBJ2-2
cdr3_aa: CASSDGRGGEKLFF; cdr3_nt: TGTGCCAGCAGTGATGGGCGAGGGGGTGAAAAACTGTTTTTT; clone_size: NA; d_call: NA; v_call: TRBV2; j_call: TRBJ1-4
cdr3_aa: CASSLTGFGYTF; cdr3_nt: TGTGCCAGCAGCTTAACAGGGTTTGGCTACACCTTC; clone_size: NA; d_call: NA; v_call: TRBV7-8; j_call: TRBJ1-2
cdr3_aa: CASSRRGGNSPLHF; cdr3_nt: TGTGCCAGCAGCCGGCGGGGCGGTAATTCACCCCTCCACTTT; clone_size: NA; d_call: NA; v_call: TRBV5-8; j_call: TRBJ1-6
cdr3_aa: CASRKGARLAPYEQYF; cdr3_nt: TGTGCCAGCCGCAAGGGGGCGCGGCTGGCCCCCTACGAGCAGTACTTC; clone_size: NA; d_call: TRBD1; v_call: TRBV27; j_call: TRBJ2-7
cdr3_aa: CASSLSSQGEQFF; cdr3_nt: TGTGCCAGCAGCTTAAGTAGTCAGGGGGAGCAGTTCTTC; clone_size: NA; d_call: NA; v_call: TRBV7-7; j_call: TRBJ2-1
cdr3_aa: CASRPGTSGDSYEQYF; cdr3_nt: TGTGCCAGCAGGCCCGGGACTAGCGGAGACTCCTACGAGCAGTACTTC; clone_size: NA; d_call: TRBD2; v_call: TRBV5-4; j_call: TRBJ2-7
cdr3_aa: CACRGTGGEKLFF; cdr3_nt: TGTGCCTGCCGGGGGACAGGGGGAGAAAAACTGTTTTTT; clone_size: NA; d_call: TRBD1; v_call: TRBV12-3/TRBV12-4; j_call: TRBJ1-4
cdr3_aa: CASSELWGQRGYTF; cdr3_nt: TGTGCCAGCAGTGAACTATGGGGGCAGAGGGGCTACACCTTC; clone_size: NA; d_call: NA; v_call: TRBV2; j_call: TRBJ1-2